This record covers a single TCR beta chain. Its target is not known. Trimming shortened V by 3 bases and J by 1 base, and 13 bases separated the two germline ends. The germline gives CDR1 LNHDA, CDR2 SQIVND (reference sequence). The length of the CDR3 is 15 residues. Genomic DNA acted as the template from which TCR beta VDJ combination and CDR3 sequence profiling were carried out. MiXCR, applied by TCRdb to the reads, yields one record per CDR3 protein. The table records 250,000 to 300,000 distinct CDR3 sequences, roughly half of them present only once. This sample is part of a study of CD8+CD57+ T cells in acquired aplastic anemia. Study results and caveats: Patients and healthy controls showed no significant CD8+ Simpson's diversity difference.

The genes are TRBV19 and TRBJ2-7; D is possibly TRBD2 (5 bases). The specimen sequenced was sorted CD4+, CD8+, or CD8+CD57+ T cells (not recorded which) from PBMCs. This clonotype originated in a human donor with severe aplastic anemia or a healthy control (not recorded which). CDR3: CASSMAGGGSYEQYF. Here the CDR3 DNA reads TGTGCCAGTAGTATGGCAGGTGGAGGTTCCTACGAGCAGTACTTC.